The next 25 T cell receptor beta chains were all read from a single sample in a study of OX40 agonist ivuxolimab in advanced cancers. The data were produced by immunoSEQ multiplex PCR, yet TCRdb's version contains in-frame clones alone and is incomplete. The sample includes more than 55,000 clones, 70% to 90% of them seen just once. The starting material was CD4+ or CD8+ T cells sorted from blood, obtained in a trial of the OX40 agonist ivuxolimab. These receptors were collected from an adult with an advanced solid tumor such as melanoma, head and neck, liver or kidney cancer.

The V call is TRBV7-8, the J call TRBJ1-4, with D uncertain. Germline V lookup: CDR1 SGHVS, CDR2 FQNEAQ. V lost 1 base and J 7 bases, leaving 13 bases between the germline ends. The CDR3 runs 15 residues. The CDR3 DNA follows: TGTGCCAGCAGCTTAGTTGGAGGAACAAGTGAAAAACTGTTTTTT. It yields the protein CASSLVGGTSEKLFF.

This rearrangement joins TRBV7-2 to TRBJ2-1, with D possibly matching TRBD2 (5 bases). The CDR3 totals 18 residues. Trimming took 1 base from V and 3 from J, leaving 19 bases between them. Germline values: CDR1 SGHTA, CDR2 FQGNSA. CDR3 amino acids: CASSLGTPGISYYNEQFF. CDR3 in DNA: TGTGCCAGCAGCTTAGGGACTCCCGGTATTAGTTACTACAATGAGCAGTTCTTC.

The gene calls are TRBV6-6 and TRBJ2-3; D remains ambiguous. The length of the CDR3 is 11 residues. Trimming removed 4 bases from V and 5 bases from J, with 4 bases in between. Germline V gene data show CDR1 as MNHNY and CDR2 as SVGAGI (reference sequence). The DNA for the CDR3 is TGTGCCAGCAGTTTTGGAGATACGCAGTATTTT. Translation gives CASSFGDTQYF.

This clone appeared once. The chain carries TRBV6-6 and TRBJ1-4; D is ambiguous. In germline, CDR1 is MNHNY, CDR2 SVGAGI (reference sequence). The CDR3 consists of 13 residues. Trimming cost V 8 bases and J 5 bases, with 12 bases left between them. In nucleotides, the CDR3 is TGTGCCAGCCAAGGACTGAAGAATGAAAAACTGTTTTTT. It translates to CASQGLKNEKLFF.

This clone was seen only once. The chain uses TRBV28 and TRBJ1-1, with D possibly TRBD1 on 5 matching bases. CDR3 length equals 14 residues. The V end was cut by 4 bases, the J end by 0 bases, with 9 bases between. CDR1 and CDR2 (germline): MDHEN, SYDVKM. The CDR3 spells CASSSDRLNTEAFF. DNA for the CDR3: TGTGCCAGCAGTTCCGACAGATTGAACACTGAAGCTTTCTTT.

This clone was observed a single time. The chain couples TRBV10-1 to TRBJ2-1; 7 bases map to TRBD2. The V gene's germline CDR1 is WNHNN and CDR2 SYGVQD (reference sequence). This CDR3 has 14 residues. With V trimmed by 3 bases and J by 7 bases, 6 bases remained unmatched. CDR3 residues: CASSDQRGGNEQFF. The CDR3 DNA reads TGCGCCAGCAGTGACCAGCGGGGTGGGAATGAGCAGTTCTTC.

In DNA, the CDR3 is TGTGCCAGCCACTTCGGGGGGGAGCTGTTTTTT. This sequence encodes CASHFGGELFF. This sequence joins TRBV27 and TRBJ2-2; D remains unclear. The CDR3 length is 11 residues. Per the germline V gene, CDR1 is MNHEY and CDR2 is SMNVEV (reference sequence). The ends were cut back, 8 bases at V and 8 bases at J, with 9 bases in the middle.

The chain is built from TRBV7-9 and TRBJ2-1; 8 bases map to TRBD2. The CDR3 has 15 residues. The germline gives CDR1 SEHNR, CDR2 FQNEAQ (reference sequence). V lost 2 bases, J lost 2 bases, and 2 bases stayed unmatched. In DNA form, the CDR3 reads TGTGCCAGCAGCTTATCGGGGGGGACCTACAATGAGCAGTTCTTC. Its translation is CASSLSGGTYNEQFF.

This rearrangement joins TRBV5-6 to TRBJ1-2; D gene ambiguous. The V gene's germline CDR1 is SGHDT and CDR2 YYEEEE. The V end was cut by 1 base, the J end by 6 bases, with 10 bases between. The CDR3 loop spans 13 amino acids. The CDR3 is CASSLSIVDGYTF. In nucleotides, the CDR3 is TGTGCCAGCAGCTTGTCCATTGTGGATGGCTACACCTTC.

The chain combines TRBV7-8 with TRBJ2-7; D uncertain. V was shortened by 6 bases and J by 5 bases, with 17 bases between the two germline ends. There are 14 residues in the CDR3. Germline V gene sequence: CDR1 SGHVS, CDR2 FQNEAQ. CDR3 in DNA: TGTGCCAGCAGGGAATCTTCTAGGCCCCACGAGCAGTACTTC. Protein product: CASRESSRPHEQYF.

CDR3 loop: CAWSAAGARGNEQFF. In DNA form, the CDR3 reads TGTGCCTGGAGTGCGGCGGGAGCTCGGGGGAATGAGCAGTTCTTC. This chain connects TRBV30 to TRBJ2-1, with TRBD2 matching over 7 bases. The CDR3 covers 15 residues. The V gene end was trimmed by 1 base and the J gene end by 7 bases; junction bases not matched to a gene: 10. From germline, CDR1 is GTSNPN and CDR2 SVGIG (reference sequence). The full variable domain, completed using reference TRBV30 and TRBJ2-1, is SQTIHQWPATLVQPVGSPLSLECTVEGTSNPNLYWYRQAAGRGLQLLFYSVGIGQISSEVPQNLSASRPQDRQFILSSKKLLLSDSGFYLCAWSAAGARGNEQFFGPGTRLTVL.

This clone was counted between two and nine times. The chain combines TRBV7-6 with TRBJ2-3; no reliable D call. CDR3 length: 14 amino acids. V was clipped by 1 base and J by 6 bases, with 11 bases between them. CDR1 is SGHVS and CDR2 is FNYEAQ in the germline V gene. The CDR3 spells CASSLVYLGDTQYF. CDR3 DNA: TGTGCCAGCAGCTTAGTTTACCTAGGGGATACGCAGTATTTT.

This chain uses TRBV4-1 with TRBJ1-1; 12 bases align to TRBD1. V shed 5 bases and J 7 bases; nucleotides not matched to a gene: 8. Germline CDR1 and CDR2: MGHRA and YSYEKL. There are 15 residues in the CDR3. This chain's CDR3 is CASSSPGQGALEAFF. DNA for the CDR3: TGCGCCAGCAGCTCACCGGGACAGGGGGCCCTTGAAGCTTTCTTT.

V is TRBV19 and J is TRBJ1-1; the D is unclear. V lost 4 bases and J lost 0, with 18 bases in between. The CDR3 sequence is 17 residues long. In germline, CDR1 is LNHDA, CDR2 SQIVND (reference sequence). The CDR3 loop is CASSTGWVSSMNTEAFF. The DNA for the CDR3 is TGTGCCAGTAGTACCGGGTGGGTCAGCTCAATGAACACTGAAGCTTTCTTT.

V is TRBV6-5 and J is TRBJ2-2, with unresolved D. Trimming took 6 bases from V and 0 from J, leaving 11 bases between them. This CDR3 spans 15 amino acids. Germline V gene data show CDR1 as MNHEY and CDR2 as SVGAGI. The CDR3, as DNA: TGTGCCAGCAGATCGGACCCAGCGAACACCGGGGAGCTGTTTTTT. It codes for CASRSDPANTGELFF.

The V gene is TRBV9, the J gene TRBJ2-3; D perhaps matches TRBD2 (5 bases). Trimming stripped 4 bases from V and 3 bases from J, with 21 bases between. Germline V CDR1 and CDR2: SGDLS, YYNGEE. The CDR3 covers 17 residues. The chain's CDR3 is CASSPLEGGIWTDTQYF. CDR3 in DNA: TGTGCCAGCAGCCCCCTCGAGGGTGGGATTTGGACAGATACGCAGTATTTT. The whole variable domain, remainder taken from reference TRBV9 and TRBJ2-3, is DSGVTQTPKHLITATGQRVTLRCSPRSGDLSVYWYQQSLDQGLQFLIQYYNGEERAKGNILERFSAQQFPDLHSELNLSSLELGDSALYFCASSPLEGGIWTDTQYFGPGTRLTVL.

The chain uses TRBV4-1 and TRBJ2-5, with D maybe TRBD2 (6 bases). Germline assignment: CDR1 MGHRA and CDR2 YSYEKL. The V gene lost 1 base and the J gene lost 2 bases, with 8 bases spanning the gap. CDR3 length equals 14 residues. DNA for the CDR3: TGCGCCAGCAGCCAAGTGGGGGGTCAAGAGACCCAGTACTTC. It yields the protein CASSQVGGQETQYF.

This clone was picked up one time. The J gene is TRBJ2-3, the V gene TRBV27; D remains unclear. In germline, CDR1 is MNHEY, CDR2 SMNVEV (reference sequence). This CDR3 is built from 13 residues. Trimming left V 7 bases short and J 2 bases short, with 10 bases between. This CDR3 is CASTHNPTDTQYF. Written as DNA, the CDR3 is TGTGCCAGCACCCACAACCCCACAGATACGCAGTATTTT.

This clone was detected only once. V is TRBV7-9 and J is TRBJ2-5; D not certain. This CDR3 is built from 13 residues. Trimming took 2 bases from V and 1 from J, leaving 5 bases between them. Germline-derived CDR1 and CDR2 are SEHNR and FQNEAQ (reference sequence). The DNA for the CDR3 is TGTGCCAGCAGCTTACATCCCCAAGAGACCCAGTACTTC. Translating gives CASSLHPQETQYF.

CDR3 in DNA: TGTGCCAGCAGCTTAGCTTACAGGGACACTGAAGCTTTCTTT. The encoded protein is CASSLAYRDTEAFF. V gene TRBV7-8 combines with J gene TRBJ1-1, with D maybe TRBD1 (6 bases). The V end was cut by 0 bases, the J end by 3 bases, with 8 bases between. Germline-derived CDR1 and CDR2 are SGHVS and FQNEAQ. The CDR3 is made up of 14 amino acids.

The chain links TRBV6-4 to TRBJ2-1; D may match TRBD1 or TRBD2 (5 bases each). This CDR3 contains 16 residues. The germline V and J ends were trimmed by 0 bases and 0 bases, with 9 bases remaining between them. Germline V gene sequence: CDR1 MRHNA, CDR2 SNTAGT. For the CDR3, the DNA is TGTGCCAGCAGTGACTCGGGGACGCACTCCTACAATGAGCAGTTCTTC. Its translation: CASSDSGTHSYNEQFF.

This chain uses TRBV29-1 with TRBJ2-1; 7 nucleotides line up with TRBD2. V lost 5 bases and J lost 8; bases outside the gene matches: 9. The germline CDR1 and CDR2 sequences are SQVTM and ANQGSEA. The CDR3 sequence is 13 residues long. The CDR3 loop is CSVLGRERDEQFF. The DNA for the CDR3 is TGCAGCGTTTTAGGGCGGGAGCGGGATGAGCAGTTCTTC.

The chain couples TRBV7-6 to TRBJ2-5; 7 nucleotides line up with TRBD2. Trimming at V came to 2 bases and at J to 4 bases, leaving 4 bases not matched to a gene. The CDR3 consists of 14 residues. The germline V gene encodes CDR1 SGHVS and CDR2 FNYEAQ. The CDR3 loop reads CASSLFASGETQYF. CDR3 DNA: TGTGCCAGCAGCTTATTTGCTAGCGGAGAGACCCAGTACTTC. Supplemented by reference TRBV7-6 and TRBJ2-5, the full variable domain reads GAGVSQSPRYKVTKRGQDVALRCDPISGHVSLYWYRQALGQGPEFLTYFNYEAQQDKSGLPNDRFSAERPEGSISTLTIQRTEQRDSAMYRCASSLFASGETQYFGPGTRLLVL.

This chain uses TRBV5-1 with TRBJ1-2, with D tentatively TRBD1 (6 bases). CDR3 length: 15 amino acids. The ends were cut back, 4 bases at V and 3 bases at J, with 16 bases in the middle. Germline CDR1 and CDR2: SGHRS and YFSETQ. This CDR3 reads CASSPANGGYYGYTF. The CDR3 DNA reads as TGCGCCAGCAGCCCGGCGAACGGGGGCTACTATGGCTACACCTTC.

The chain is built from TRBV6-6 and TRBJ1-2, with D possibly TRBD1 on 5 matching bases. Trimming stripped 2 bases from V and 3 bases from J, with 13 bases between. There are 15 residues in the CDR3. CDR1 and CDR2 (germline): MNHNY, SVGAGI (reference sequence). DNA of the CDR3: TGTGCCAGCAGTTACGAGGCGGGACTCTACTATGGCTACACCTTC. Its protein is CASSYEAGLYYGYTF.